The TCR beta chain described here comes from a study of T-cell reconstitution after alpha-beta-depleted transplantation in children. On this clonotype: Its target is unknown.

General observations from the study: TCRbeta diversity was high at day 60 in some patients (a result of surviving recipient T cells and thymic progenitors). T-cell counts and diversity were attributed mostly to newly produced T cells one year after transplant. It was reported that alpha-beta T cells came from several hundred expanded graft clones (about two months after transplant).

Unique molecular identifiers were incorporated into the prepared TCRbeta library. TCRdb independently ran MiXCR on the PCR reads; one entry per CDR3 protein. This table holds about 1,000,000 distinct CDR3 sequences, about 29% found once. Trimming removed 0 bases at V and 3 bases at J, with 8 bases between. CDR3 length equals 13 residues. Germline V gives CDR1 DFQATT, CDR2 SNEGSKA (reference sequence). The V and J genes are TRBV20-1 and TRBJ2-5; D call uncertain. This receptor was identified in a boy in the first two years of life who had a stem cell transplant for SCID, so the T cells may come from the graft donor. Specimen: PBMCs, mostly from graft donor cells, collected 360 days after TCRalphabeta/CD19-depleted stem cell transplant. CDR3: CSAREARKETQYF. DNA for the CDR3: TGCAGTGCTAGAGAGGCTCGGAAAGAGACCCAGTACTTC.